The clone carrying this T cell receptor beta chain showed up many times. Its antigen is not identified. cDNA synthesis was performed by 5'RACE with 10-nucleotide random UMIs. Each CDR3 protein is one row after TCRdb ran MiXCR on the 5' RACE reads. The top ten hold approximately 6.8% of the sample, which has under 85,000 distinct CDR3 sequences, roughly 15% seen once. The study drew its healthy controls from blood bank volunteers in Maryland, USA. The starting material, 2 million PBMCs stored at -80 C, gave rise to the unsorted libraries. The data belong to a study of neurological immune-mediated disorders. Per the germline V gene, CDR1 is MNHNS and CDR2 is SASEGT. Trimming cost V 6 bases and J 2 bases, with 10 bases left between them. The CDR3 has 13 amino acids. General observations from the study: Across subjects, no CDR3 amino acid sequence appeared in expanded clones of more than one subject, a finding that suggested private repertoires in all groups.

Source material: PBMCs. This clonotype was sampled from a woman between 50 and 59 years old in good health. J is TRBJ1-1 and V is TRBV6-1, with D perhaps TRBD1 (5 bases). The CDR3 protein is CASSETGNTEAFF. As DNA, the CDR3 is TGTGCCAGCAGCGAAACAGGAAACACTGAAGCTTTCTTT.